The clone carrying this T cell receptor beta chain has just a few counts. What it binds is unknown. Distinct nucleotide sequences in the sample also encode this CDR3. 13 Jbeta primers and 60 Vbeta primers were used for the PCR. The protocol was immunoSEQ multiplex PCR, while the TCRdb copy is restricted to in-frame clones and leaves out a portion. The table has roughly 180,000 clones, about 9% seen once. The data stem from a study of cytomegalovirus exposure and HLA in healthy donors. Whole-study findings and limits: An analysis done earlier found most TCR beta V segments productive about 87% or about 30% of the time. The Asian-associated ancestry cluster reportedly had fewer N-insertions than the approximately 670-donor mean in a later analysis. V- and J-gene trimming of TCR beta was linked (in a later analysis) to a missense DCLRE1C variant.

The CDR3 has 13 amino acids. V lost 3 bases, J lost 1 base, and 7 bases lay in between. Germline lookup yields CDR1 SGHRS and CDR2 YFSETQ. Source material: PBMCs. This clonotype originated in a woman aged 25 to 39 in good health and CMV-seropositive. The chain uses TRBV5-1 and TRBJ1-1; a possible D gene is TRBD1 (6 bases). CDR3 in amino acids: CASSSQGNTEAFF. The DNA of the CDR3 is TGCGCCAGCAGCTCACAGGGGAACACTGAAGCTTTCTTT.